A single sample gave rise to the 29 T cell receptor beta chains below, sequenced in a study of blood T cell repertoires in COVID-19. Sequencing was performed with immunoSEQ multiplex PCR; in TCRdb, only in-frame clones are kept and a portion is missing. The table shows over 200,000 clones, with roughly 80% occurring only once. Sequenced input: peripheral blood. Every receptor here comes from a human donor in a cohort sampled during active COVID-19.

The chain has TRBV4-2 and TRBJ2-7; 7 bases agree with TRBD2. Losses at the gene ends were 5 bases for V and 1 base for J; bases not matched to a gene: 8. Germline V gene sequence: CDR1 LGHNA, CDR2 YNFKEQ. The CDR3 covers 15 residues. CDR3: CASSGNGEGSYEQYF. The DNA of the CDR3 is TGTGCCAGCAGCGGAAACGGGGAGGGATCCTACGAGCAGTACTTC.

This chain connects TRBV6-6 to TRBJ1-3; unclear D gene. Germline V gives CDR1 MNHNY, CDR2 SVGAGI (reference sequence). The CDR3 loop spans 14 amino acids. Deletions cut 2 bases from V and 0 bases from J, with 5 bases between. The CDR3 DNA follows: TGTGCCAGCAGTTACGGTAGCTCTGGAAACACCATATATTTT. It encodes CASSYGSSGNTIYF.

The chain uses TRBV24-1 and TRBJ2-7; weak D call: TRBD2 (6 bases). The CDR3 runs to 15 residues. Germline V gene data show CDR1 as KGHDR and CDR2 as SFDVKD. Trimming shortened V by 4 bases and J by 4 bases, and 16 bases separated the two germline ends. CDR3 region: CATSDPGTGSYEQYF. CDR3 DNA: TGTGCCACCAGTGACCCCGGGACTGGTTCATACGAGCAGTACTTC.

This CDR3 is CASSQDSTGKQPQHF. The CDR3, as DNA: TGCGCCAGCAGCCAAGATAGTACGGGGAAGCAGCCCCAGCATTTT. V gene TRBV4-3 combines with J gene TRBJ1-5; D is unclear. V dropped 0 bases and J dropped 7 bases, with 13 bases sitting between them. Germline CDR1 LGHNA, CDR2 YSLEER. The CDR3 has 15 residues.

The V gene is TRBV7-2, the J gene TRBJ2-5, with TRBD2 matching 10 bases. V gave up 4 bases and J gave up 3 bases; unmatched junction bases: 5. CDR3 length equals 15 residues. The V gene's germline CDR1 is SGHTA and CDR2 FQGNSA. CDR3 amino acids: CASSSASGGKETQYF. The CDR3 DNA follows: TGTGCCAGCAGCTCGGCTAGCGGGGGCAAAGAGACCCAGTACTTC.

V is TRBV9 and J is TRBJ1-2; 9 positions agree with TRBD1. Trimming removed 4 bases from V and 8 bases from J; junction bases left unmatched: 3. The CDR3 runs to 12 residues. Germline V CDR1 and CDR2: SGDLS, YYNGEE. CDR3 coding DNA: TGTGCCAGCAGCATGGACAGGGGCGGCTACACCTTC. Amino acid sequence: CASSMDRGGYTF.

A few counts support this clone. This rearrangement joins TRBV27 to TRBJ2-4; TRBD2 is a possible D gene (7 bases). CDR1 and CDR2 (germline): MNHEY, SMNVEV (reference sequence). CDR3 length equals 14 residues. V was clipped by 5 bases and J by 8 bases, with 16 bases between them. CDR3 coding DNA: TGTGCCAGCAGTCTAGGGGGACTATGGGACATTCAGTACTTC. Its protein product is CASSLGGLWDIQYF.

The J gene is TRBJ1-3, the V gene TRBV7-6, with D perhaps TRBD1 (5 bases). CDR1 and CDR2 (germline): SGHVS, FNYEAQ. Trimming cost V 5 bases and J 0 bases, with 14 bases left between them. The CDR3 sequence is 16 residues long. Here the CDR3 DNA reads TGTGCCAGCAGCGCAAACAGGTTTCTCTCTGGAAACACCATATATTTT. It translates to CASSANRFLSGNTIYF. Based on the CDR3 plus reference TRBV7-6 and TRBJ1-3, the full variable domain is GAGVSQSPRYKVTKRGQDVALRCDPISGHVSLYWYRQALGQGPEFLTYFNYEAQQDKSGLPNDRFSAERPEGSISTLTIQRTEQRDSAMYRCASSANRFLSGNTIYFGEGSWLTVV.

The sample holds a few counts of this clone. CDR3 loop: CASSSTSGRHYEQYF. CDR3 sequence (DNA): TGTGCCAGCAGTTCCACTAGCGGGAGGCATTACGAGCAGTACTTC. V is TRBV27 and J is TRBJ2-7, with 12 bases fitting TRBD2. The trim removed 4 bases at V and 4 bases at J, leaving 5 bases unmatched. This CDR3 region has 15 residues. Looked up from germline, CDR1 is MNHEY and CDR2 is SMNVEV (reference sequence).

CDR3 bases: TGTGCCAGCAGTGAAGGAGCGGGCTACAATGAGCAGTTCTTC. Its translation: CASSEGAGYNEQFF. V usage is TRBV6-1 and J usage is TRBJ2-1, with D possibly being TRBD2 (6 bases). The V gene lost 1 base and the J gene lost 3 bases, with 7 bases spanning the gap. Germline V gives CDR1 MNHNS, CDR2 SASEGT. The CDR3 contains 14 residues.

The chain joins TRBV7-3 to TRBJ2-6; the match to TRBD1 covers 8 bases. Germline V CDR1 and CDR2: SGHTA, FQGTGA. The V and J ends lost 5 bases and 7 bases, in that order; junction bases with no gene match: 7. The CDR3 is made up of 15 amino acids. The CDR3 reads CASSPGGGSANVLTF. As DNA, the CDR3 is TGTGCCAGCAGCCCAGGGGGCGGTTCTGCCAACGTCCTGACTTTC.

The chain's CDR3 is CASRPGQGYDEKLFF. The CDR3 region has the DNA TGTGCCAGCAGACCGGGACAGGGGTATGATGAAAAACTGTTTTTT. J is TRBJ1-4 and V is TRBV6-5; 10 positions match TRBD1. Unmatched junction bases numbered 7, after V lost 6 bases and J lost 6 bases. Per the germline V gene, CDR1 is MNHEY and CDR2 is SVGAGI. This CDR3 has 15 amino acids.

The chain joins TRBV18 to TRBJ2-7; no clear D gene. V lost 3 bases and J 0 bases, leaving 12 bases between the germline ends. This CDR3 has 15 amino acids. The germline gives CDR1 KGHSH, CDR2 LQKENI. CDR3 sequence: CASSPVPSNSYEQYF. CDR3 sequence (DNA): TGTGCCAGCTCACCGGTTCCGAGCAACTCCTACGAGCAGTACTTC.

Only one count was recorded for this clone. The chain carries TRBV18 and TRBJ2-7; tentatively, D is TRBD2 (6 bases). The length of the CDR3 is 16 residues. Trimming stripped 1 base from V and 0 bases from J, with 13 bases between. The V gene's germline CDR1 is KGHSH and CDR2 LQKENI. In nucleotides, the CDR3 is TGTGCCAGCTCACCACAGGCAGCGGGCAGCTCCTACGAGCAGTACTTC. Its protein product is CASSPQAAGSSYEQYF.

A few counts support this clone. V is TRBV7-3 and J is TRBJ2-2, with D possibly TRBD2 on 6 matching bases. CDR3 length: 14 residues. Trimming shortened V by 5 bases and J by 7 bases, and 14 bases separated the two germline ends. Germline V CDR1 and CDR2: SGHTA, FQGTGA. The CDR3 nucleotides are TGTGCCAGCAGCCCGGAGGGCCTAATCGGGGAGCTGTTTTTT. This translates into CASSPEGLIGELFF. Full variable domain (remainder filled in from reference TRBV7-3 and TRBJ2-2): GAGVSQTPSNKVTEKGKYVELRCDPISGHTALYWYRQSLGQGPEFLIYFQGTGAADDSGLPNDRFFAVRPEGSVSTLKIQRTERGDSAVYLCASSPEGLIGELFFGEGSRLTVL.

The chain recombines TRBV18 with TRBJ1-6, with a weak D call TRBD1 (6 bases). Trimming shortened V by 3 bases and J by 8 bases, and 11 bases separated the two germline ends. Germline V gene lookup returns CDR1 KGHSH and CDR2 LQKENI. The CDR3 totals 14 residues. The CDR3 loop is CASSPGPGDSPLHF. CDR3 nucleotides: TGTGCCAGCTCACCCGGGCCAGGGGATTCACCCCTCCACTTT.

The CDR3 nucleotides read TGTGCCAGTAGGCGGGGGGCAGGGGGGCAAGAGACCCAGTACTTC. This gives the protein CASRRGAGGQETQYF. The V call is TRBV19, the J call TRBJ2-5; a possible D gene is TRBD2 (8 bases). Germline CDR1 LNHDA, CDR2 SQIVND (reference sequence). Trimming removed 6 bases from V and 2 bases from J, with 16 bases in between. The CDR3 contains 15 residues.

J is TRBJ2-3 and V is TRBV27; 7 nucleotides align to TRBD2. With 1 base clipped from V and 4 bases from J, the junction kept 8 bases outside the gene matches. The length of the CDR3 is 16 residues. Per germline, CDR1 MNHEY and CDR2 SMNVEV (reference sequence). As DNA, the CDR3 is TGTGCCAGCAGTTTATTGGGCGGGAGACGGCCAGATACGCAGTATTTT. This codes for CASSLLGGRRPDTQYF.

V and J are TRBV7-6 and TRBJ2-1, with 9 positions matching TRBD2. J lost 3 bases, V lost 2 bases, and 2 bases had no gene match. The CDR3 has 15 residues. Per the germline V gene, CDR1 is SGHVS and CDR2 is FNYEAQ. The CDR3 DNA is TGTGCCAGCAGCTTAATAGCGGGAGACTACAATGAGCAGTTCTTC. This encodes CASSLIAGDYNEQFF.

CDR3: CASSRGQDPYGYTF. CDR3 DNA sequence: TGTGCCAGCAGCCGCGGACAGGACCCCTATGGCTACACCTTC. V and J are TRBV16 and TRBJ1-2; 7 bases are shared with TRBD1. The germline V gene encodes CDR1 KGHSY and CDR2 FQNENV. CDR3 length: 14 residues. The ends lost 4 bases at V and 4 bases at J; junction bases unmatched: 6.

This clone has only one observation. The rearrangement uses TRBV20-1 and TRBJ1-2; 7 nucleotides align to TRBD1. Germline lookup yields CDR1 DFQATT and CDR2 SNEGSKA (reference sequence). J lost 8 bases, V lost 5 bases, and 5 bases had no gene match. The length of the CDR3 is 11 residues. The CDR3 DNA is TGCAGTGCTTACGACAGGGACGGCTACACCTTC. It codes for CSAYDRDGYTF.

The rearrangement joins TRBV5-5 to TRBJ2-2; 16 nucleotides align to TRBD2. The J segment lost 4 bases and the V segment lost 4 bases, leaving 7 bases of the junction unmatched. The CDR3 is 18 amino acids. CDR1 SGHKS and CDR2 YYEKEE come from the germline V gene (reference sequence). CDR3: CASSLGLAGGPSTGELFF. The CDR3 region has the DNA TGTGCCAGCAGCCTGGGACTAGCGGGAGGGCCTAGCACCGGGGAGCTGTTTTTT.

This clone appeared a single time. The chain carries TRBV2 and TRBJ2-3, with a tentative D call TRBD1 (6 bases). Germline CDR1 reads SNHLY; CDR2 reads FYNNEI. The CDR3 sequence is 16 residues long. With 2 bases removed from V and 3 bases from J, the gap between germline ends came to 15 bases. The CDR3 loop reads CASSELAGVRTDTQYF. CDR3 coding DNA: TGTGCCAGCAGTGAACTGGCAGGGGTGCGGACAGATACGCAGTATTTT.

The chain couples TRBV5-1 to TRBJ2-1; 10 nucleotides agree with TRBD1. CDR3 length equals 15 residues. V was clipped by 1 base and J by 5 bases; unmatched bases: 3. CDR1 and CDR2 from the germline V gene are SGHRS and YFSETQ. The DNA of the CDR3 is TGCGCCAGCAGCTTGAGACAGGGGGCGAACAATGAGCAGTTCTTC. Translated, it gives CASSLRQGANNEQFF.

The chain carries TRBV12-3 or TRBV12-4 and TRBJ1-3; 7 bases match TRBD1. V lost 6 bases and J lost 2; bases outside the gene matches: 1. The CDR3 contains 13 residues. The CDR3 region is CASRGTAGNTIYF. The CDR3 bases are TGTGCCAGCAGGGGGACAGCTGGAAACACCATATATTTT.

This clone was observed a handful of times. This chain connects TRBV5-6 to TRBJ2-7; D not resolved. Germline values: CDR1 SGHDT, CDR2 YYEEEE. The V gene lost 3 bases and the J gene lost 3 bases, with 4 bases spanning the gap. The CDR3 loop spans 11 amino acids. The CDR3 spells CASSSYYEQYF. CDR3 DNA: TGTGCCAGCAGCTCCTACTACGAGCAGTACTTC. Looking up the rest from reference TRBV5-6 and TRBJ2-7 gives the full variable domain: DAGVTQSPTHLIKTRGQQVTLRCSPKSGHDTVSWYQQALGQGPQFIFQYYEEEERQRGNFPDRFSGHQFPNYSSELNVNALLLGDSALYLCASSSYYEQYFGPGTRLTVT.

This clone was seen only a few times. The chain couples TRBV27 to TRBJ2-3, with D unclear. This CDR3 has 12 residues. Between the trimmed V and J ends, which lost 4 bases and 4 bases, there was a span of 6 bases. Germline lookup yields CDR1 MNHEY and CDR2 SMNVEV (reference sequence). DNA for the CDR3: TGTGCCAGCAGTTCTAACTCAGATACGCAGTATTTT. It specifies CASSSNSDTQYF.

The chain joins TRBV27 to TRBJ2-7; 9 positions match TRBD1. V dropped 5 bases and J dropped 5; count of bases not matched to a gene: 7. CDR1 and CDR2 (germline): MNHEY, SMNVEV (reference sequence). The CDR3 contains 14 residues. CDR3 coding DNA: TGTGCCAGCAGTCCTGGACAGGGGTTGCACGAGCAGTACTTC. It yields the protein CASSPGQGLHEQYF.

This clone was found a few times. This chain joins TRBV9 and TRBJ1-2, with a weak D call TRBD1 (5 bases). Trimming shortened V by 4 bases and J by 8 bases, and 12 bases separated the two germline ends. Germline assignment: CDR1 SGDLS and CDR2 YYNGEE. The CDR3 has 12 amino acids. The CDR3 loop reads CASSPSGGGYTF. The CDR3 DNA reads as TGTGCCAGCAGCCCGTCCGGGGGAGGCTACACCTTC.